This entry lists 9 T cell receptor beta chains sequenced from one sample in a study of neoadjuvant anti-PD-1 for oral cavity cancer. The table came from immunoSEQ multiplex PCR; TCRdb's copy has only in-frame clones and leaves some out. The sample gives some 61,000 clones, 70% to 90% of which show up once; more than 3% is in the top ten. Specified time point: after neoadjuvant nivolumab, at surgical resection. The sample in question was PBMCs, obtained after nivolumab (anti-PD-1) treatment. The receptors were gathered from a person between 35 and 79 years old with oral cavity squamous cell carcinoma.

The chain is built from TRBV6-4 and TRBJ2-1; D remains ambiguous. V lost 4 bases and J lost 5, with 9 bases in between. This CDR3 spans 13 amino acids. Per germline, CDR1 MRHNA and CDR2 SNTAGT. CDR3 bases: TGTGCCAGCAGTGTCTCCCCTAACAATGAGCAGTTCTTC. Its protein is CASSVSPNNEQFF.

The rearrangement uses TRBV28 and TRBJ1-1; D perhaps matches TRBD1 (5 bases). The germline V and J ends were trimmed by 4 bases and 4 bases, with 10 bases remaining between them. This CDR3 region has 13 residues. Germline V lookup: CDR1 MDHEN, CDR2 SYDVKM. As DNA, the CDR3 is TGTGCCAGCAGTTGGGGGGGTAGCACTGAAGCTTTCTTT. It translates to CASSWGGSTEAFF.

This sequence joins TRBV5-1 and TRBJ1-1; D gene unclear. Germline V gene lookup returns CDR1 SGHRS and CDR2 YFSETQ. The V end lost 0 bases, the J end lost 4 bases, and 10 bases lay between the germline ends. This CDR3 region has 14 residues. The CDR3: CASSLGQRSTEAFF. CDR3 nucleotides: TGCGCCAGCAGCTTGGGTCAGCGGAGCACTGAAGCTTTCTTT.

The rearrangement links TRBV27 to TRBJ2-7, with D unclear. V was pared by 5 bases and J by 6 bases, with 20 bases between. Germline CDR1 and CDR2: MNHEY and SMNVEV (reference sequence). CDR3 length: 15 amino acids. The CDR3 DNA sequence: TGTGCCAGCAGTCTAGAATCTGTCGCCCTAGGCGAGCAGTACTTC. As protein: CASSLESVALGEQYF.

This clone was recorded once. This chain joins TRBV28 and TRBJ2-7, with TRBD2 identical over 10 bases. The CDR3 totals 14 residues. The germline CDR1 and CDR2 sequences are MDHEN and SYDVKM. V was pared by 6 bases and J by 6 bases, with 8 bases of the junction left unmatched. The CDR3 spells CASSPAGGFVEQYF. CDR3 bases: TGTGCCAGCAGCCCAGCGGGAGGGTTCGTCGAGCAGTACTTC.

The gene calls are TRBV28 and TRBJ1-5, with TRBD1 matching 7 bases. This CDR3 region has 15 residues. The germline gives CDR1 MDHEN, CDR2 SYDVKM. The V gene end was trimmed by 7 bases and the J gene end by 2 bases; junction bases not matched to a gene: 8. The CDR3 reads CASMAAGGGNQPQHF. CDR3 nucleotide sequence: TGTGCCAGCATGGCGGCAGGGGGAGGCAATCAGCCCCAGCATTTT.

The genes are TRBV19 and TRBJ2-3, with D perhaps matching TRBD2 (5 bases). The V and J ends lost 11 bases and 4 bases respectively, with 7 bases between them. The CDR3 sequence is 10 residues long. Germline CDR1 is LNHDA and CDR2 is SQIVND (reference sequence). The CDR3 DNA reads as TGTGCCGTAGCGCCAGATACGCAGTATTTT. Residues: CAVAPDTQYF.

This clone has only one observation. The gene calls are TRBV20-1 and TRBJ2-5; 7 nucleotides align to TRBD1. The CDR3 has 11 amino acids. Germline values: CDR1 DFQATT, CDR2 SNEGSKA (reference sequence). V lost 5 bases to trimming and J lost 4 bases; unmatched junction nucleotides: 1. In nucleotides, the CDR3 is TGCAGTGCTTGGGACAGAGAGACCCAGTACTTC. Translated, it gives CSAWDRETQYF.

V usage is TRBV15 and J usage is TRBJ1-1; D is unresolved. Germline values: CDR1 LNHNV, CDR2 YYDKDF (reference sequence). V lost 3 bases and J 10 bases, leaving 12 bases between the germline ends. This CDR3 has 12 amino acids. In DNA, the CDR3 is TGTGCCACCAGCAGCGCCCGAGGGTTAGCTTTCTTT. Amino acids: CATSSARGLAFF. Supplemented by reference TRBV15 and TRBJ1-1, the full variable domain reads DAMVIQNPRYQVTQFGKPVTLSCSQTLNHNVMYWYQQKSSQAPKLLFHYYDKDFNNEADTPDNFQSRRPNTSFCFLDIRSPGLGDTAMYLCATSSARGLAFFGQGTRLTVV.